This T cell receptor beta chain was recorded in a study of T cell changes during pregnancy in multiple sclerosis. CDR1 SNHLY and CDR2 FYNNEI come from the germline V gene. Trimming cost V 8 bases and J 2 bases, with 19 bases left between them. This CDR3 spans 16 amino acids. The protocol was immunoSEQ multiplex PCR, while the TCRdb copy is restricted to in-frame clones and leaves out a portion. Of roughly 30,000 clones in the sample, around 88% were seen once. Sequenced material: CD4+ T cells from peripheral blood mononuclear cells, taken in the first trimester of pregnancy. The rearrangement links TRBV2 to TRBJ1-3; D perhaps matches TRBD1 (5 bases). This TCR derives from a female donor in good health, enrolled as a control in a pregnancy study. The CDR3 nucleotides are TGTGCCAGCCAAGGATGGGGCCTCAGCGCTGGAAACACCATATATTTT. This sequence encodes CASQGWGLSAGNTIYF.